This T cell receptor beta chain was sequenced for a study of early T cells in non-severe SARS-CoV-2 infection. This clonotype was seen many times. The CDR3 has 15 residues. The trim removed 2 bases at V and 0 bases at J, leaving 0 bases unmatched. Germline values: CDR1 SGHNT, CDR2 YYREEE (reference sequence). Molecules of cDNA were individually given unique molecular identifiers that were attached to them. TCRdb redid the calling of the 5' RACE reads with MiXCR, one entry per CDR3 protein. The sample gives under 70,000 distinct CDR3 sequences, roughly 7.1% of which show up once; more than 9% is in the top ten.

The gene calls are TRBV5-4 and TRBJ2-1; 9 bases fit TRBD2. This sequence originates from an adult who was a healthcare worker with PCR-confirmed SARS-CoV-2 infection or an uninfected control (not recorded which). The sequenced sample was whole blood, obtained at baseline. CDR3 amino acids: CASSFSGSSYNEQFF. The CDR3 DNA follows: TGTGCCAGCAGCTTTAGCGGGAGCTCCTACAATGAGCAGTTCTTC. Based on the CDR3 plus reference TRBV5-4 and TRBJ2-1, the full variable domain is ETGVTQSPTHLIKTRGQQVTLRCSSQSGHNTVSWYQQALGQGPQFIFQYYREEENGRGNFPPRFSGLQFPNYSSELNVNALELDDSALYLCASSFSGSSYNEQFFGPGTRLTVL.